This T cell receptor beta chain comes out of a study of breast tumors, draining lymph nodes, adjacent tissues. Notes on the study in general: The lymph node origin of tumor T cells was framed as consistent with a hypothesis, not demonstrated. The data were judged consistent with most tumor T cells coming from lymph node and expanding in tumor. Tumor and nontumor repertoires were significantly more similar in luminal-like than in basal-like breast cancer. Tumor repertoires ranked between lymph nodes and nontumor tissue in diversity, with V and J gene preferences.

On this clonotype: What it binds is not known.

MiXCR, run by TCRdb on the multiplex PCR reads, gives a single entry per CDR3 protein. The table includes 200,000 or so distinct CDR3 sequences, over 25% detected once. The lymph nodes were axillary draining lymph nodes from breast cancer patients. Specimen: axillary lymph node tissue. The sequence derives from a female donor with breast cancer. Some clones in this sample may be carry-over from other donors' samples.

The CDR3 DNA reads as TGTGCCTGGAGGGTAAGCGGGAGGCCCACAGATACGCAGTATTTT. Amino acid sequence: CAWRVSGRPTDTQYF. The J gene is TRBJ2-3, the V gene TRBV30, with 9 bases fitting TRBD2. Germline assignment: CDR1 GTSNPN and CDR2 SVGIG (reference sequence). The CDR3 consists of 15 residues. Trimming at V came to 3 bases and at J to 2 bases, leaving 6 bases not matched to a gene.